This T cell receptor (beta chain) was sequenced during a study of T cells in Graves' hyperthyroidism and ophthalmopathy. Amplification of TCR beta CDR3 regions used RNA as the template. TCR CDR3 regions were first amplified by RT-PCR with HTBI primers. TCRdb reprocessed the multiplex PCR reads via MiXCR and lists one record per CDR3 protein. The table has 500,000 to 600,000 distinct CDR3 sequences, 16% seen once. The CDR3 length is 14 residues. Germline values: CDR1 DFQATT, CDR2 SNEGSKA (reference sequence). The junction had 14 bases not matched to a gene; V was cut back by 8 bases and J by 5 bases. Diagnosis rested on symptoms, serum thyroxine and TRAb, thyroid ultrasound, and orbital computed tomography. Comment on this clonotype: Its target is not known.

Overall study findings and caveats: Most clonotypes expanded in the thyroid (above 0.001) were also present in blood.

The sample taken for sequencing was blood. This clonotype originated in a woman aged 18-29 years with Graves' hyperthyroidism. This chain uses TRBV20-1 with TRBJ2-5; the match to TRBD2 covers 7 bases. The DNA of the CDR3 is TGCAGTTCCCGCCACCGGGAGGTTAGGGAGACCCAGTACTTC. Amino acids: CSSRHREVRETQYF.